These 9 T cell receptor beta chains were all obtained from the same sample, sequenced in a study of blood T cell repertoires in COVID-19. Here immunoSEQ multiplex PCR was the method, and the copy in TCRdb shows in-frame clones only, minus some. The table has a few hundred thousand clones, 88% seen once. What was sequenced was PBMCs or T cells enriched from blood (not recorded which). The receptor source for this set is a woman between 18 and 30 years old who had been exposed to COVID-19.

The V gene is TRBV20-1, the J gene TRBJ1-2; 11 bases are a match to TRBD1. The CDR3 is 15 amino acids. Germline V gene data show CDR1 as DFQATT and CDR2 as SNEGSKA (reference sequence). The J segment lost 3 bases and the V segment lost 3 bases, leaving 6 bases of the junction unmatched. Written as DNA, the CDR3 is TGCAGTGCTAGTTACGGACAGGGGGCTTACTATGGCTACACCTTC. Translating it yields CSASYGQGAYYGYTF.

This clone was counted between two and nine times. CDR3 nucleotide sequence: TGTGCCAGCAGCCCTCGTGTCGCGGCGAGCTCTGGAAACACCATATATTTT. Translating it yields CASSPRVAASSGNTIYF. This chain uses TRBV4-2 with TRBJ1-3; no firm D call. The CDR3 spans 17 residues. V dropped 4 bases and J dropped 0 bases, with 16 bases sitting between them. Per the germline V gene, CDR1 is LGHNA and CDR2 is YNFKEQ.

The chain recombines TRBV6-5 with TRBJ1-2; D possibly corresponds to TRBD1 (5 bases). Trimming took off 0 bases at V and 8 bases at J, with 10 bases between the two ends. CDR1 is MNHEY, CDR2 SVGAGI, per germline. This CDR3 has 13 residues. CDR3 residues: CASSYSRGRGYTF. CDR3 bases: TGTGCCAGCAGTTACTCTAGGGGCAGGGGCTACACCTTC.

The chain links TRBV9 to TRBJ2-5, with a possible D match to TRBD2 (6 bases). CDR3 length: 15 amino acids. Trimming pared 3 bases from V and 2 bases from J, leaving 14 bases between. Germline CDR1 and CDR2: SGDLS and YYNGEE. The CDR3 loop reads CASSAVGGPQETQYF. CDR3 coding DNA: TGTGCCAGCAGCGCAGTGGGGGGTCCACAAGAGACCCAGTACTTC. Filled out from reference TRBV9 and TRBJ2-5, the complete variable domain reads DSGVTQTPKHLITATGQRVTLRCSPRSGDLSVYWYQQSLDQGLQFLIQYYNGEERAKGNILERFSAQQFPDLHSELNLSSLELGDSALYFCASSAVGGPQETQYFGPGTRLLVL.

This chain uses TRBV18 with TRBJ2-5, with D possibly being TRBD1 (7 bases). V was pared by 5 bases and J by 4 bases, with 14 bases between. Germline CDR1 and CDR2: KGHSH and LQKENI. The CDR3 sequence is 14 residues long. The CDR3 reads CASSTRQGGETQYF. Written as DNA, the CDR3 is TGTGCCAGCTCAACTAGACAGGGAGGAGAGACCCAGTACTTC.

In nucleotides, the CDR3 is TGTGCCAGCAGCCACGGACAGGGGGTTTTGAACACTGAAGCTTTCTTT. It codes for CASSHGQGVLNTEAFF. The chain has TRBV5-4 and TRBJ1-1; TRBD1 agrees at 10 bases. V was clipped by 4 bases and J by 0 bases; unmatched bases: 6. The CDR3 sequence is 16 residues long. Germline CDR1 is SGHNT and CDR2 is YYREEE (reference sequence).

This rearrangement joins TRBV6-2 or TRBV6-3 to TRBJ2-1; 13 bases align to TRBD2. This CDR3 contains 17 residues. The V gene end was trimmed by 4 bases and the J gene end by 0 bases; junction bases not matched to a gene: 3. CDR1 and CDR2 from the germline V gene are MNHEY and SVGEGT. The DNA of the CDR3 is TGTGCCAGCAGTTCCCGGACTAGCGGGGGCTCCTACAATGAGCAGTTCTTC. This encodes CASSSRTSGGSYNEQFF.

The rearrangement uses TRBV28 and TRBJ2-3, with TRBD1 as a possible D gene (6 bases). V shed 8 bases and J shed 2 bases, with 17 bases lying between them. Germline V gene data show CDR1 as MDHEN and CDR2 as SYDVKM. The CDR3 length is 15 residues. The CDR3, as DNA: TGTGCCAGCCTCGGGGCGGACAGAGACACAGATACGCAGTATTTT. Residues: CASLGADRDTDTQYF.

The chain carries TRBV4-2 and TRBJ1-2; D perhaps matches TRBD1 (5 bases). CDR1 is LGHNA and CDR2 is YNFKEQ in the germline V gene. CDR3 length equals 16 residues. Trimming cost V 3 bases and J 5 bases, with 19 bases left between them. CDR3 residues: CASSHLLGGERYGYTF. The DNA of the CDR3 is TGTGCCAGCAGCCACCTTCTGGGGGGAGAACGTTATGGCTACACCTTC.